Presented here are 10 T cell receptor beta chains from one specimen sequenced in a study of T cells in localized non-small cell lung cancer. Assay used: immunoSEQ multiplex PCR; TCRdb lists only in-frame clones, some missing. The profile shows 50,000 to 70,000 clones, 75% to 85% of them singletons. Sample: PBMCs, taken before any cancer treatment. These receptors originate from a man between 40 and 70 years old with stage II lung adenocarcinoma.

This clone was observed a single time. The chain links TRBV7-9 to TRBJ1-2, with unresolved D. CDR1 and CDR2 (germline): SEHNR, FQNEAQ (reference sequence). Trimming removed 5 bases from V and 8 bases from J, with 12 bases in between. The CDR3 is 12 residues long. This CDR3 is CASSTDTPGYTF. The DNA of the CDR3 is TGTGCCAGCAGCACAGACACTCCCGGCTACACCTTC.

The chain couples TRBV10-1 to TRBJ2-3; D uncertain. Trimming removed 2 bases from V and 3 bases from J, with 12 bases in between. In germline, CDR1 is WNHNN, CDR2 SYGVQD (reference sequence). The CDR3 totals 15 residues. As DNA, the CDR3 is TGCGCCAGCAGTGAGATCGCTAGTACGACAGATACGCAGTATTTT. Amino acid sequence: CASSEIASTTDTQYF.

This rearrangement joins TRBV7-2 to TRBJ2-5; D unclear. Germline CDR1 SGHTA, CDR2 FQGNSA. Between the trimmed V and J ends, which lost 6 bases and 1 base, there was a span of 12 bases. This CDR3 spans 14 amino acids. This chain's CDR3 is CASSFAGSQETQYF. DNA for the CDR3: TGTGCCAGCAGTTTTGCAGGTAGCCAAGAGACCCAGTACTTC.

The rearrangement joins TRBV7-8 to TRBJ2-2; D call uncertain. CDR3 length: 12 amino acids. Deletions cut 5 bases from V and 5 bases from J, with 6 bases between. Germline V gene lookup returns CDR1 SGHVS and CDR2 FQNEAQ. The CDR3 DNA is TGTGCCAGCAGCCCCGGGACCGGGGAGCTGTTTTTT. Translation: CASSPGTGELFF. The full variable domain, rest sourced from reference TRBV7-8 and TRBJ2-2, is GAGVSQSPRYKVAKRGQDVALRCDPISGHVSLFWYQQALGQGPEFLTYFQNEAQLDKSGLPSDRFFAERPEGSVSTLKIQRTQQEDSAVYLCASSPGTGELFFGEGSRLTVL.

This clone was counted only a few times. In DNA, the CDR3 is TGTGCCTGGAACCGGCCTGGCACAGATACGCAGTATTTT. This sequence encodes CAWNRPGTDTQYF. This chain joins TRBV30 and TRBJ2-3, with no clear D. Deletions cut 4 bases from V and 1 base from J, with 9 bases between. This CDR3 is built from 13 residues. Germline loops: CDR1 GTSNPN, CDR2 SVGIG (reference sequence).

V gene TRBV5-4 combines with J gene TRBJ1-4, with TRBD1 matching over 7 bases. Trimming took 10 bases from V and 0 from J; bases not matched to a gene: 3. CDR1 and CDR2 (germline): SGHNT, YYREEE (reference sequence). The CDR3 has 13 amino acids. The CDR3 loop reads CAWGTATNEKLFF. The DNA for the CDR3 is TGTGCCTGGGGGACAGCAACTAATGAAAAACTGTTTTTT.

There are many counts of this clone. J is TRBJ1-1 and V is TRBV6-6, with TRBD1 matching 11 bases. The ends lost 2 bases at V and 2 bases at J; junction bases unmatched: 4. The germline CDR1 and CDR2 sequences are MNHNY and SVGAGI (reference sequence). The CDR3 consists of 16 residues. The CDR3 loop reads CASSYGTGGLNTEAFF. CDR3 sequence (DNA): TGTGCCAGCAGTTACGGGACAGGGGGGTTAAACACTGAAGCTTTCTTT.

This clone turned up a few times. The chain couples TRBV29-1 to TRBJ2-7; D gene uncertain. The germline V gene has CDR1 SQVTM and CDR2 ANQGSEA. V was clipped by 4 bases and J by 0 bases, with 10 bases between them. The CDR3 covers 13 residues. CDR3 DNA sequence: TGCAGCGTTGTTCGGAGAGACTCCTACGAGCAGTACTTC. This codes for CSVVRRDSYEQYF.

The chain joins TRBV5-1 to TRBJ1-1; weak D call: TRBD1 (6 bases). From germline, CDR1 is SGHRS and CDR2 YFSETQ. Trimming cost V 2 bases and J 5 bases, with 10 bases left between them. This CDR3 region has 13 residues. CDR3 bases: TGCGCCAGCAGCTTCGACAGGAATACTGAAGCTTTCTTT. The encoded protein is CASSFDRNTEAFF.

In nucleotides, the CDR3 is TGTGCCAGCAGCCTAGGCCCAGTTGGGGGCGTGGGCTACGAGCAGTACTTC. This encodes CASSLGPVGGVGYEQYF. The chain has TRBV7-2 and TRBJ2-7; weak D call: TRBD1 (6 bases). Looked up from germline, CDR1 is SGHTA and CDR2 is FQGNSA. The CDR3 runs to 17 residues. V lost 5 bases to trimming and J lost 3 bases, with 23 bases between them.